The 19 T cell receptor beta chains in this list originate from one sample, sequenced in a study of naive and memory T cell subsets. Two oligonucleotides, mixed equimolar, formed the beta constant-region primer covering TRBC1 and TRBC2. MiXCR was run by TCRdb on the UMI-ligation and nested PCR reads, yielding one entry per CDR3 protein. The table lists 75,000 to 85,000 distinct CDR3 sequences, around 12% of them singletons, with around 0.99% in the top ten. The sample was central memory CD4+ T cells from blood. The receptors originated from a human donor in good health.

The sample holds many counts of this clonotype. The chain carries TRBV6-6 and TRBJ1-3; the D is unclear. CDR1 and CDR2 (germline): MNHNY, SVGAGI (reference sequence). CDR3 size: 13 residues. V was cut by 4 bases and J by 0 bases, with 4 bases left in between. This CDR3 is CASSSISGNTIYF. The CDR3 coding sequence is TGTGCCAGCAGTTCAATCTCTGGAAACACCATATATTTT.

This rearrangement joins TRBV3-1 to TRBJ2-5, with D uncertain. In germline, CDR1 is LGHDT, CDR2 YNNKEL (reference sequence). The length of the CDR3 is 14 residues. The ends were cut back, 8 bases at V and 0 bases at J, with 13 bases in the middle. The CDR3 is CASRPAWNQETQYF. As DNA, the CDR3 is TGTGCCAGCCGTCCGGCCTGGAACCAAGAGACCCAGTACTTC.

This clonotype was found a few times. The rearrangement uses TRBV29-1 and TRBJ2-1; 11 bases line up with TRBD2. Germline assignment: CDR1 SQVTM and CDR2 ANQGSEA. This CDR3 has 17 amino acids. V lost 6 bases to trimming and J lost 5 bases; unmatched junction nucleotides: 15. The CDR3 spells CSVTPLSGRALNNEQFF. The DNA of the CDR3 is TGCAGCGTGACCCCTCTTAGCGGGAGGGCCTTGAACAATGAGCAGTTCTTC.

The table lists this clonotype with a few counts. V and J are TRBV20-1 and TRBJ2-1, with TRBD2 as a possible D gene (5 bases). The CDR3 is 13 residues long. Germline CDR1 and CDR2: DFQATT and SNEGSKA (reference sequence). The V end was cut by 2 bases, the J end by 5 bases, with 10 bases between. CDR3 region: CSARRTPNNEQFF. DNA of the CDR3: TGCAGTGCTAGAAGGACTCCCAACAATGAGCAGTTCTTC.

The rearrangement joins TRBV7-2 to TRBJ1-1; 7 nucleotides match TRBD1. Germline V gene data show CDR1 as SGHTA and CDR2 as FQGNSA. V shed 2 bases, J shed 3 bases, and the junction held 3 bases outside the gene matches. This CDR3 is built from 14 residues. CDR3 protein: CASSLTGTDTEAFF. CDR3 sequence (DNA): TGTGCCAGCAGCTTAACCGGGACAGACACTGAAGCTTTCTTT.

This clonotype was detected only a few times. The chain joins TRBV6-5 to TRBJ1-4, with D possibly TRBD1 on 6 matching bases. The germline V and J ends were trimmed by 6 bases and 4 bases, with 15 bases remaining between them. Germline V lookup: CDR1 MNHEY, CDR2 SVGAGI. The CDR3 has 15 residues. This chain's CDR3 is CASSAGDGINEKLFF. The DNA for the CDR3 is TGTGCCAGCAGCGCAGGGGACGGCATTAATGAAAAACTGTTTTTT.

This clonotype was recorded a few times. V is TRBV3-1 and J is TRBJ1-2, with a tentative D call TRBD1 (5 bases). Trimming removed 4 bases from V and 3 bases from J, with 12 bases in between. Germline CDR1 reads LGHDT; CDR2 reads YNNKEL (reference sequence). This CDR3 has 14 amino acids. The CDR3 reads CASSPDDRDYGYTF. CDR3 nucleotide sequence: TGTGCCAGCAGCCCAGATGACAGAGACTATGGCTACACCTTC.

This clonotype was picked up many times. V gene TRBV2 combines with J gene TRBJ2-4; D call uncertain. The ends were cut back, 3 bases at V and 3 bases at J, with 12 bases in the middle. CDR3 length: 15 amino acids. Germline V gene lookup returns CDR1 SNHLY and CDR2 FYNNEI. This CDR3 reads CASSESGLGKNIQYF. As DNA, the CDR3 is TGTGCCAGCAGTGAGTCTGGGTTGGGCAAAAACATTCAGTACTTC. Full variable domain (remainder filled in from reference TRBV2 and TRBJ2-4): EPEVTQTPSHQVTQMGQEVILRCVPISNHLYFYWYRQILGQKVEFLVSFYNNEISEKSEIFDDQFSVERPDGSNFTLKIRSTKLEDSAMYFCASSESGLGKNIQYFGAGTRLSVL.

This clonotype was observed once. The genes are TRBV20-1 and TRBJ2-2; D perhaps matches TRBD2 (6 bases). The CDR3 spans 14 residues. Germline-derived CDR1 and CDR2 are DFQATT and SNEGSKA (reference sequence). The V end was cut by 6 bases, the J end by 7 bases, with 18 bases between. The CDR3 protein is CSAARRAFGGELFF. CDR3 DNA: TGCAGTGCCGCGAGGAGGGCCTTCGGCGGGGAGCTGTTTTTT.

This clonotype was picked up one time. The J gene is TRBJ1-2, the V gene TRBV7-9, with 8 bases that match TRBD1. V was clipped by 0 bases and J by 6 bases; unmatched bases: 6. CDR1 and CDR2 from the germline V gene are SEHNR and FQNEAQ (reference sequence). This CDR3 comprises 15 residues. CDR3 amino acids: CASSLAEAGGHGYTF. For the CDR3, the DNA is TGTGCCAGCAGCTTAGCAGAGGCAGGGGGCCATGGCTACACCTTC.

This clonotype has more than one count but fewer than ten. The rearrangement joins TRBV20-1 to TRBJ2-7; D gene uncertain. The CDR3 sequence is 13 residues long. V lost 3 bases to trimming and J lost 3 bases, with 12 bases between them. Germline V gives CDR1 DFQATT, CDR2 SNEGSKA (reference sequence). CDR3 in DNA: TGCAGTGCTAGTTTGACTCAAAACTACGAGCAGTACTTC. Its translation is CSASLTQNYEQYF.

This clonotype was detected a few times. The chain recombines TRBV28 with TRBJ1-5; D may be TRBD1 (5 bases). Germline CDR1 reads MDHEN; CDR2 reads SYDVKM. The V end was cut by 6 bases, the J end by 5 bases, with 20 bases between. CDR3 length: 16 amino acids. The CDR3, as DNA: TGTGCCAGCAGCCCGCTTACGCTACGGGGGGATCAGCCCCAGCATTTT. It translates to CASSPLTLRGDQPQHF.

This clonotype has just a few counts. The chain has TRBV7-7 and TRBJ2-3; unclear D gene. The V gene lost 4 bases and the J gene lost 6 bases, with 23 bases spanning the gap. This CDR3 is 17 amino acids long. The germline gives CDR1 SSHAT, CDR2 FNYEAQ (reference sequence). CDR3 loop: CASSSDDAAPIHDTQYF. The CDR3 bases are TGTGCCAGCAGCTCAGACGATGCAGCCCCAATCCACGATACGCAGTATTTT. The full variable domain, its missing parts supplied by reference TRBV7-7 and TRBJ2-3, is GAGVSQSPRYKVTKRGQDVTLRCDPISSHATLYWYQQALGQGPEFLTYFNYEAQPDKSGLPSDRFSAERPEGSISTLTIQRTEQRDSAMYRCASSSDDAAPIHDTQYFGPGTRLTVL.

The rearrangement uses TRBV5-1 and TRBJ2-1; 10 bases fit TRBD2. Trimming cost V 0 bases and J 7 bases; bases outside gene matches: 31. The CDR3 runs to 24 residues. Germline assignment: CDR1 SGHRS and CDR2 YFSETQ. CDR3 sequence reads: CASSLVRPRGGSAQREGHRNEQFF. CDR3 in DNA: TGCGCCAGCAGCTTGGTGAGACCCAGGGGGGGGAGCGCTCAGCGGGAGGGTCACAGGAATGAGCAGTTCTTC. The full variable domain, in which reference TRBV5-1 and TRBJ2-1 provide the parts outside the CDR3, is KAGVTQTPRYLIKTRGQQVTLSCSPISGHRSVSWYQQTPGQGLQFLFEYFSETQRNKGNFPGRFSGRQFSNSRSEMNVSTLELGDSALYLCASSLVRPRGGSAQREGHRNEQFFGPGTRLTVL.

The chain uses TRBV20-1 and TRBJ2-3; D is uncertain. Germline CDR1 is DFQATT and CDR2 is SNEGSKA (reference sequence). The CDR3 is 14 amino acids. Trimming shortened V by 0 bases and J by 2 bases, and 9 bases separated the two germline ends. The CDR3 DNA follows: TGCAGTGCTAGAGAAGTAACCTTCACAGATACGCAGTATTTT. It codes for CSAREVTFTDTQYF.

This clonotype has more than one count but fewer than ten. J is TRBJ2-5 and V is TRBV5-4; 8 nucleotides agree with TRBD2. CDR1 is SGHNT and CDR2 is YYREEE in the germline V gene (reference sequence). Trimming removed 5 bases from V and 1 base from J; junction bases left unmatched: 13. The CDR3 totals 17 residues. The CDR3 DNA is TGTGCCAGCAGACGCGGGAGGTCTAGCGGGCTCCAAGAGACCCAGTACTTC. The encoded protein is CASRRGRSSGLQETQYF.

The rearrangement uses TRBV9 and TRBJ2-1; 10 bases match TRBD2. The CDR3 is made up of 13 amino acids. The V gene end was trimmed by 4 bases and the J gene end by 10 bases; junction bases not matched to a gene: 5. Per germline, CDR1 SGDLS and CDR2 YYNGEE. DNA of the CDR3: TGTGCCAGCAGCCCGAGGACTAGCGGCGAGCAGTTCTTC. The encoded protein is CASSPRTSGEQFF.

The V gene is TRBV11-1, the J gene TRBJ2-2, with 9 bases matching TRBD1. The CDR3 runs 15 residues. Germline V CDR1 and CDR2: SGHAT, FQDESV (reference sequence). After removal of 2 bases from V and 7 bases from J, the junction contained 5 bases not matched to a gene. The CDR3 spells CASSLTGTGNGELFF. CDR3 nucleotides: TGTGCCAGCAGCTTAACCGGGACAGGGAACGGGGAGCTGTTTTTT.

This clonotype has a count of ten or more. The CDR3 DNA sequence: TGTGCCAGCAGCTTTTTTACGGGGAATGAGCAGTTCTTC. Translating it yields CASSFFTGNEQFF. This chain connects TRBV7-9 to TRBJ2-1; the D gene is possibly TRBD2 (5 bases). The V end was cut by 3 bases, the J end by 7 bases, with 10 bases between. The CDR3 has 13 residues. The germline V gene encodes CDR1 SEHNR and CDR2 FQNEAQ (reference sequence).